The 14 T cell receptor beta chains given below trace back to one sample, sequenced in a study of blood T cells in healthy people across ages. It was with a sample-barcoded 5' primer and a J-beta primer mix that a second PCR of roughly 7 to 12 cycles was run. MiXCR was run by TCRdb on the 5' RACE reads, yielding one entry per CDR3 protein. The sample carries approximately 900,000 distinct CDR3 sequences, around 48% recorded once. The sample consisted of blood. Receptors originate from a man aged 30-40 years in good health.

V usage is TRBV6-1 and J usage is TRBJ2-5; 7 nucleotides line up with TRBD2. CDR3 size: 15 residues. The V segment lost 3 bases and the J segment 3 bases; nucleotides outside the gene matches: 7. Germline values: CDR1 MNHNS, CDR2 SASEGT. In nucleotides, the CDR3 is TGTGCCAGCAGTGATTTCCTAGCGGTAAAAGAGACCCAGTACTTC. Residues: CASSDFLAVKETQYF.

This clonotype came up a few times. The chain couples TRBV7-8 to TRBJ2-1; TRBD1 matches 10 bases. CDR1 SGHVS and CDR2 FQNEAQ come from the germline V gene. V lost 4 bases to trimming and J lost 1 base; unmatched junction nucleotides: 4. The CDR3 runs 16 residues. The CDR3 sequence is CASSSPGQGSYNEQFF. CDR3 bases: TGTGCCAGCAGCTCGCCGGGACAGGGGTCCTACAATGAGCAGTTCTTC.

In its sample, this clonotype was seen a few times. The chain uses TRBV6-4 and TRBJ2-1, with 10 positions matching TRBD1. Germline CDR1 MRHNA, CDR2 SNTAGT. J gave up 4 bases and V 5 bases, and 5 bases lay outside the gene matches. This CDR3 is 15 amino acids long. The CDR3 nucleotides are TGTGCCAGCAGTCCGGGGGGACAGGGGTACAATGAGCAGTTCTTC. It codes for CASSPGGQGYNEQFF.

The sample holds a few counts of this clonotype. J is TRBJ2-5 and V is TRBV28; D is perhaps TRBD2 (7 bases). The DNA end favors TRBJ2-7, so the J call may be wrong. This CDR3 spans 15 amino acids. CDR1 and CDR2 (germline): MDHEN, SYDVKM. This CDR3 is CASSLSPRGRLEQYF. CDR3 DNA sequence: TGTGCCAGCAGTTTATCCCCGCGGGGGCGCCTCGAGCAGTACTTC.

In its sample, this clonotype was seen many times. The CDR3, as DNA: TGCAGTGCTATTGCAGGAAAAAACATTCAGTACTTC. Translation gives CSAIAGKNIQYF. This chain connects TRBV20-1 to TRBJ2-4; D ambiguous. The length of the CDR3 is 12 residues. Deletions cut 4 bases from V and 4 bases from J, with 8 bases between. CDR1 is DFQATT and CDR2 is SNEGSKA in the germline V gene (reference sequence).

As for this clonotype: This may arise from a read error, as a much more abundant clone is one base away. This sequence joins TRBV3-1 and TRBJ2-7; 7 nucleotides match TRBD1. CDR1 and CDR2 from the germline V gene are LGHDT and YNNKEL (reference sequence). Trimming cost V 4 bases and J 6 bases; bases outside gene matches: 12. The CDR3 has 15 residues. The CDR3 spells CASSPNRGLLGEQYF. The DNA of the CDR3 is TGTGCCAGCAGCCCGAACAGGGGTCTCCTCGGCGAGCAGTACTTC.

The V gene is TRBV7-2, the J gene TRBJ1-5; D call uncertain. Germline V gives CDR1 SGHTA, CDR2 FQGNSA. The CDR3 is 16 residues long. Between the trimmed V and J ends, which lost 5 bases and 2 bases, there was a span of 16 bases. The CDR3 reads CASSRERGYGNQPQHF. In DNA, the CDR3 is TGTGCCAGCAGCAGAGAACGGGGATATGGCAATCAGCCCCAGCATTTT.

The genes are TRBV7-8 and TRBJ1-2; D might be TRBD1 (5 bases). This CDR3 is built from 14 residues. From germline, CDR1 is SGHVS and CDR2 FQNEAQ. V was cut by 4 bases and J by 4 bases, with 13 bases left in between. The CDR3 nucleotides read TGTGCCAGCAGCTCCCGGGACTCTGTCTATGGCTACACCTTC. Encoded protein: CASSSRDSVYGYTF.

The chain combines TRBV7-2 with TRBJ1-6, with D unresolved. The ends were cut back, 7 bases at V and 0 bases at J, with 19 bases in the middle. CDR1 is SGHTA and CDR2 is FQGNSA in the germline V gene. There are 18 residues in the CDR3. CDR3 nucleotide sequence: TGTGCCAGCACCCTCGATAGACTTACAATCTCCTATAATTCACCCCTCCACTTT. Its protein is CASTLDRLTISYNSPLHF.

The chain joins TRBV20-1 to TRBJ2-1; D is unclear. This CDR3 spans 10 amino acids. V shed 6 bases and J shed 7 bases, with 7 bases lying between them. Germline assignment: CDR1 DFQATT and CDR2 SNEGSKA (reference sequence). CDR3: CSAPANEQFF. The CDR3 DNA reads TGCAGTGCCCCAGCAAATGAGCAGTTCTTC.

The chain has TRBV6-5 and TRBJ1-1, with TRBD1 matching 7 bases. Germline CDR1 reads MNHEY; CDR2 reads SVGAGI. This CDR3 contains 15 residues. Germline trimming cut 6 bases from V and 1 base from J; bases unmatched to any gene: 8. The CDR3 is CASSRKTGTNTEAFF. The CDR3 DNA reads as TGTGCCAGCAGCAGAAAGACAGGGACGAACACTGAAGCTTTCTTT.

The chain uses TRBV20-1 and TRBJ2-1; 7 nucleotides match TRBD2. From germline, CDR1 is DFQATT and CDR2 SNEGSKA (reference sequence). The V gene end was trimmed by 1 base and the J gene end by 4 bases; junction bases not matched to a gene: 10. The CDR3 sequence is 16 residues long. CDR3 nucleotide sequence: TGCAGTGCTAGAGGCTCGAGCGGGGAGCGATACAATGAGCAGTTCTTC. Encoded protein: CSARGSSGERYNEQFF.

This clonotype occurred a few times. The rearrangement uses TRBV6-4 and TRBJ1-2; D call uncertain. The CDR3 consists of 13 residues. Germline values: CDR1 MRHNA, CDR2 SNTAGT. Trimming removed 3 bases from V and 4 bases from J, with 9 bases in between. This chain's CDR3 is CASSDCRIYGYTF. CDR3 in DNA: TGTGCCAGCAGTGATTGCAGGATCTATGGCTACACCTTC.

V gene TRBV10-3 combines with J gene TRBJ2-7; 10 bases are a match to TRBD1. The length of the CDR3 is 14 residues. Germline V gene sequence: CDR1 ENHRY, CDR2 SYGVKD. Germline trimming cut 4 bases from V and 4 bases from J; bases unmatched to any gene: 4. CDR3 sequence reads: CAISGGDRGYEQYF. CDR3 DNA sequence: TGTGCCATCAGTGGTGGGGACAGGGGATACGAGCAGTACTTC.